The rows below give T cell receptor beta chains drawn from one sample of a study of T cell responses to AZD1222 COVID-19 vaccine. Assay: immunoSEQ multiplex PCR; the TCRdb copy retains only in-frame clones and omits some. The sample shows roughly 190,000 clones, about nine tenths of them seen only once. Sequenced material: peripheral blood, taken 28 days after the second AZD1222 dose. The receptors shown here come from an adult who received the AZD1222 COVID-19 vaccine. The CDR3 runs from the conserved cysteine through the conserved F or W. The D gene is left open where the match is weak. Expanded clones are given a class, and other clones once, few, many or no size at all.

size,D,V,J,CDR3,DNA
-,TRBD2,TRBV27,TRBJ2-1,CASRALSGRDNEQFF,TGTGCCAGCAGGGCCCTTAGCGGGAGGGACAATGAGCAGTTCTTC
-,-,TRBV7-9,TRBJ2-6,CASPSSGVGANVLTF,TGTGCCAGCCCAAGCTCAGGGGTCGGGGCCAACGTCCTGACTTTC
-,TRBD2,TRBV7-9,TRBJ2-2,CASSLGGRAGELFF,TGTGCCAGCAGCTTAGGAGGGAGGGCCGGGGAGCTGTTTTTT
-,-,TRBV27,TRBJ2-3,CASSPLPPDRNTQYF,TGTGCCAGCAGTCCCCTACCTCCGGACAGAAATACGCAGTATTTT
-,-,TRBV24-1,TRBJ2-3,CATSRGADTQYF,TGTGCCACCAGCCGAGGAGCGGATACGCAGTATTTT
-,-,TRBV4-1,TRBJ2-7,CASSQDGTTQYF,TGCGCCAGCAGCCAAGACGGGACGACGCAGTACTTC
-,-,TRBV3-1/TRBV3-2,TRBJ2-2,CASSRVRNTGELFF,TGTGCCAGCAGCCGGGTCAGGAACACCGGGGAGCTGTTTTTT
-,-,TRBV5-4,TRBJ1-6,CASSLGGVLGSYNSPLHF,TGTGCCAGCAGCTTGGGGGGCGTACTGGGCTCCTATAATTCACCCCTCCACTTT
-,-,TRBV21-1,TRBJ1-1,CASPTGGTLRTGAFF,TGTGCCAGCCCCACAGGGGGCACCCTGAGGACAGGAGCTTTCTTT
few,-,TRBV4-3,TRBJ2-7,CASSQVADREQYF,TGCGCCAGCAGCCAAGTGGCAGACCGAGAGCAGTACTTC
-,-,TRBV7-2,TRBJ2-7,CASSYRLPRENEQYF,TGTGCCAGCAGCTACCGACTGCCGAGGGAGAACGAGCAGTACTTC
-,-,TRBV19,TRBJ2-2,CASSIGRNTGELFF,TGTGCCAGTAGTATTGGGAGGAACACCGGGGAGCTGTTTTTT
-,TRBD1,TRBV7-3,TRBJ2-7,CASSARQGETYEQYF,TGTGCCAGCAGCGCTCGACAGGGGGAGACGTACGAGCAGTACTTC
-,-,TRBV11-2,TRBJ1-3,CASSLEGGPGNTIYF,TGTGCCAGCAGCTTAGAGGGTGGACCTGGAAACACCATATATTTT
-,-,TRBV5-1,TRBJ2-1,CASSLPGTAPNEQFF,TGCGCCAGCAGCTTGCCGGGAACGGCCCCTAATGAGCAGTTCTTC
-,-,TRBV6-1,TRBJ2-7,CASSEAAITGIPYEQYF,TGTGCCAGCAGTGAAGCGGCGATCACAGGGATCCCCTACGAGCAGTACTTC
-,-,TRBV30,TRBJ2-7,CAWRRDGSYEQYF,TGTGCCTGGCGCAGGGACGGATCCTACGAGCAGTACTTC
-,-,TRBV5-4,TRBJ2-3,CASSYTPGTRLGDTQYF,TGTGCCAGCAGCTATACCCCCGGGACCCGCCTGGGAGATACGCAGTATTTT
-,-,TRBV6-5,TRBJ1-5,CASSNLGLPPQHF,TGTGCCAGCAGTAACCTGGGGCTCCCGCCCCAGCATTTT
once,TRBD2,TRBV11-2,TRBJ2-3,CASSWTSGSTDTQYF,TGTGCCAGCAGCTGGACTAGCGGGAGCACAGATACGCAGTATTTT
-,TRBD2,TRBV6-2/TRBV6-3,TRBJ2-5,CASSKREYGETQYF,TGTGCCAGCAGTAAGCGGGAGTACGGGGAGACCCAGTACTTC
-,-,TRBV11-2,TRBJ2-6,CASSLVAGVHVLTF,TGTGCCAGCAGCTTAGTTGCCGGTGTGCACGTCCTGACTTTC
-,-,TRBV30,TRBJ1-5,CAWSLERGQPQHF,TGTGCCTGGAGTCTTGAAAGGGGACAGCCCCAGCATTTT
once,-,TRBV27,TRBJ1-1,CASSLQGFGTEAFF,TGTGCCAGCAGTTTACAGGGATTTGGCACTGAAGCTTTCTTT
-,-,TRBV6-2/TRBV6-3,TRBJ2-1,CASSYLEEGLEQFF,TGTGCCAGCAGTTACTTAGAGGAGGGCCTTGAGCAGTTCTTC
-,-,TRBV29-1,TRBJ2-1,CSGRGRSSYNEQFF,TGCAGCGGCCGGGGACGGAGCTCCTACAATGAGCAGTTCTTC
-,-,TRBV6-1,TRBJ1-2,CASSEAGGWGRRYGYTF,TGTGCCAGCAGTGAAGCCGGGGGTTGGGGTAGGCGTTATGGCTACACCTTC
-,-,TRBV4-1,TRBJ2-6,CASSQDPSVSGANVLTF,TGCGCCAGCAGCCAAGATCCCAGTGTATCTGGGGCCAACGTCCTGACTTTC
-,-,TRBV28,TRBJ2-7,CASSPRSYEQYF,TGTGCCAGCAGTCCCCGCTCCTACGAGCAGTACTTC
-,TRBD2,TRBV6-6,TRBJ2-5,CASRSSGSQETQYF,TGTGCCAGCAGGTCTAGCGGATCACAAGAGACCCAGTACTTC
-,-,TRBV11-3,TRBJ1-4,CASSPFGGGTNEKLFF,TGTGCCAGCAGCCCCTTTGGGGGGGGAACTAATGAAAAACTGTTTTTT
-,TRBD1,TRBV18,TRBJ1-2,CASRDISTGNYGYTF,TGTGCCAGCCGAGATATTTCGACAGGGAACTATGGCTACACCTTC
-,-,TRBV21-1,TRBJ2-1,CASSCGVNEQFF,TGTGCCAGCAGCTGTGGAGTCAATGAGCAGTTCTTC
-,-,TRBV10-3,TRBJ1-6,CAISESKGRGPWDSPLHF,TGTGCCATCAGTGAGTCGAAGGGCCGGGGGCCATGGGATTCACCCCTCCACTTT
-,TRBD1,TRBV2,TRBJ1-1,CASSKDRAEAFF,TGTGCCAGCAGTAAGGACAGGGCTGAAGCTTTCTTT
-,TRBD2,TRBV7-3,TRBJ2-1,CASSILAVSYNEQFF,TGTGCCAGCAGCATACTAGCGGTCTCCTACAATGAGCAGTTCTTC
-,-,TRBV28,TRBJ1-2,CASSILSVSVDTF,TGTGCCAGCAGCATTCTCTCCGTATCGGTGGACACCTTC
-,-,TRBV11-3,TRBJ2-1,CASSLAGVEGNEQFF,TGTGCCAGCAGCTTAGCAGGGGTGGAAGGGAATGAGCAGTTCTTC
-,-,TRBV2,TRBJ1-1,CASSQTGRQRGTEAFF,TGTGCCAGCAGTCAAACGGGACGCCAGAGAGGGACTGAAGCTTTCTTT
-,TRBD1,TRBV24-1,TRBJ1-5,CATSDPGQGSQPQHF,TGTGCCACCAGTGATCCGGGACAGGGGAGCCAGCCCCAGCATTTT
-,-,TRBV19,TRBJ1-6,CASSIRQNSPLHF,TGTGCCAGTAGTATAAGACAGAATTCACCCCTCCACTTT
-,TRBD2,TRBV11-2,TRBJ2-3,CASSLGSAGGSDTQYF,TGTGCCAGCAGCTTAGGCTCGGCGGGAGGCTCAGATACGCAGTATTTT
-,-,TRBV19,TRBJ1-4,CASSKQTNEKLFF,TGTGCCAGTAGTAAACAGACTAATGAAAAACTGTTTTTT
-,-,TRBV7-3,TRBJ1-2,CASSLEGAGGYTF,TGTGCCAGCAGCTTAGAGGGTGCAGGGGGCTACACCTTC
-,-,TRBV28,TRBJ1-2,CASSAAGYGYTF,TGTGCCAGCAGTGCCGCAGGCTATGGCTACACCTTC
-,-,TRBV6-1,TRBJ1-4,CASSELSSHNLKEKLFF,TGTGCCAGCAGTGAACTCAGTTCCCACAACCTTAAGGAAAAACTGTTTTTT
-,-,TRBV29-1,TRBJ2-4,CSVFGVGGPNIQYF,TGCAGCGTTTTCGGGGTAGGGGGGCCAAACATTCAGTACTTC
-,TRBD1,TRBV7-2,TRBJ1-2,CASTTGTDYGYTF,TGTGCCAGCACTACCGGGACAGACTATGGCTACACCTTC
-,-,TRBV5-4,TRBJ2-1,CASSFWDHEQFF,TGTGCCAGCAGCTTTTGGGACCACGAGCAGTTCTTC
-,-,TRBV18,TRBJ2-3,CASSPRVKGTGRTDTQYF,TGTGCCAGCTCACCACGAGTTAAGGGGACGGGTAGGACAGATACGCAGTATTTT
few,-,TRBV5-1,TRBJ2-7,CASSRSGPYEQYF,TGCGCCAGCAGCCGTAGCGGACCCTACGAGCAGTACTTC
-,TRBD1,TRBV7-9,TRBJ2-4,CASSTDRGQGGKNIQYF,TGTGCCAGCAGCACGGACAGGGGCCAAGGGGGTAAAAACATTCAGTACTTC
once,TRBD1,TRBV24-1,TRBJ1-5,CATSDSSLPGQGAINQPQHF,TGTGCCACCAGTGATTCTTCCCTACCGGGACAGGGGGCGATCAATCAGCCCCAGCATTTT
-,-,TRBV11-2,TRBJ2-1,CASSSPNNEQFF,TGTGCCAGCAGCTCCCCGAACAATGAGCAGTTCTTC
-,TRBD2,TRBV7-9,TRBJ2-7,CASSTLGPRGSEQYF,TGTGCCAGCAGCACTCTAGGCCCGCGGGGGAGCGAGCAGTACTTC
few,TRBD1,TRBV5-4,TRBJ1-2,CASSRQGANYGYTF,TGTGCCAGCAGCCGACAGGGGGCTAACTATGGCTACACCTTC
-,TRBD2,TRBV4-1,TRBJ2-7,CASRRLAGLAEQYF,TGCGCCAGCAGACGACTAGCGGGATTAGCCGAGCAGTACTTC
-,TRBD2,TRBV3-1/TRBV3-2,TRBJ2-3,CASSPLAGGVTDTQYF,TGTGCCAGCAGCCCTTTAGCGGGAGGCGTCACAGATACGCAGTATTTT